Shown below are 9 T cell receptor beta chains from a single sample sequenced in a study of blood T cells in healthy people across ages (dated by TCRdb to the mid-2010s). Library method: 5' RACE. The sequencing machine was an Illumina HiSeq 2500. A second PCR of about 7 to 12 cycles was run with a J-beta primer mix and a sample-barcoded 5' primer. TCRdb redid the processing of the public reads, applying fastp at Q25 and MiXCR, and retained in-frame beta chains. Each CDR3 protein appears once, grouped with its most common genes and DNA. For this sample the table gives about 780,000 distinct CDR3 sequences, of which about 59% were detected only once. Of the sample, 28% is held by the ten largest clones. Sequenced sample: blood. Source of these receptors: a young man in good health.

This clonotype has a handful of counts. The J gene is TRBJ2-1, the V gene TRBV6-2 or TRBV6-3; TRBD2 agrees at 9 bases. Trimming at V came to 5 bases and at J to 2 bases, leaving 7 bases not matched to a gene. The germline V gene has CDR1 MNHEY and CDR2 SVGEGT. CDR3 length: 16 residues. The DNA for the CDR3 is TGTGCCAGCAGTCTAACCGGGACTAGCCCCTACAATGAGCAGTTCTTC. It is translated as CASSLTGTSPYNEQFF.

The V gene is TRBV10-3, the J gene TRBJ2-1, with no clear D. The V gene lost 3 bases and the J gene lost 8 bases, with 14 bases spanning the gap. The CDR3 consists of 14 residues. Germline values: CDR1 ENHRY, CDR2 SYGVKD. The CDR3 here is CAISDRAGSDEQFF. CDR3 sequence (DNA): TGTGCCATCAGTGATCGGGCCGGATCGGATGAGCAGTTCTTC.

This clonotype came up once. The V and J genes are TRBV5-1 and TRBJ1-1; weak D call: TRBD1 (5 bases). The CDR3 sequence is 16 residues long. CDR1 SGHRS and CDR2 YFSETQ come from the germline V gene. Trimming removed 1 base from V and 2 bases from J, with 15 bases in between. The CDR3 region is CASSLSARGINTEAFF. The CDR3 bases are TGCGCCAGCAGCTTGTCGGCACGGGGGATTAACACTGAAGCTTTCTTT.

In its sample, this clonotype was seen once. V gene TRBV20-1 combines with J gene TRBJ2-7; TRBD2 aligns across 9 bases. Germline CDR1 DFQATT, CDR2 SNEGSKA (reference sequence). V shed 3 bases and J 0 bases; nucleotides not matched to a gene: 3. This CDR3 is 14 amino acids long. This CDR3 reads CSARRSGGSYEQYF. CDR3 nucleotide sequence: TGCAGTGCTAGGCGTAGCGGGGGCTCCTACGAGCAGTACTTC.

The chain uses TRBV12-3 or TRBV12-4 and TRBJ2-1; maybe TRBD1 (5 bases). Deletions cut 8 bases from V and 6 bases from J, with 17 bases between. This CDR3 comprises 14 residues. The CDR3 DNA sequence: TGTGCCAGCCAGTTGGGCAGGGCAGGCAATGAGCAGTTCTTC. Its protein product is CASQLGRAGNEQFF.

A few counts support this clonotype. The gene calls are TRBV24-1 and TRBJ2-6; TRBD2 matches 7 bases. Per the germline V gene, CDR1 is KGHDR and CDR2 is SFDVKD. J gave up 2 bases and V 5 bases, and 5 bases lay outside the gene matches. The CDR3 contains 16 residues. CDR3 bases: TGTGCCACCAGTGCCGCGGGGGTAACTGGGGCCAACGTCCTGACTTTC. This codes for CATSAAGVTGANVLTF.

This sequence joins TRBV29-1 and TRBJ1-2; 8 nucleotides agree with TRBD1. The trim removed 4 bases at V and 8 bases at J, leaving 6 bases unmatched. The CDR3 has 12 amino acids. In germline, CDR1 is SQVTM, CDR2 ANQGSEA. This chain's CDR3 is CSVGGQGRGYTF. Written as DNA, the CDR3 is TGCAGCGTTGGCGGACAGGGTAGAGGCTACACCTTC.

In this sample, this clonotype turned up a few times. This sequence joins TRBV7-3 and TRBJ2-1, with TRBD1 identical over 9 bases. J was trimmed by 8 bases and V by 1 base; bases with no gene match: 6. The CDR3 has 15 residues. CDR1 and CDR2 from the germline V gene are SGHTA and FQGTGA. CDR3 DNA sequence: TGTGCCAGCAGCTTAAATACAGGGGGCCTAGATGAGCAGTTCTTC. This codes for CASSLNTGGLDEQFF.

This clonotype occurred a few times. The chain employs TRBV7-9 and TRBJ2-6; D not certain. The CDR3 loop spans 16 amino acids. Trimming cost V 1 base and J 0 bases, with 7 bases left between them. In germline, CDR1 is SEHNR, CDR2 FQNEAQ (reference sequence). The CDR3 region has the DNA TGTGCCAGCAGCTTAGGGCCTGGCTCTGGGGCCAACGTCCTGACTTTC. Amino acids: CASSLGPGSGANVLTF.